The following is a T cell receptor (beta chain) sequence with its context. The antigen remains undetermined. The sample originates from a study of Ad26.COV2.S vaccination and SARS-CoV-2 variants. Study conclusions and caveats: Analyses of TCR breadth and depth may have underestimated total T cell responses.

Treatment reported: roughly 19 received Ad26.COV2.S at low or high dose, single or two shots; about 5 received placebo; per-sample allocation not given. The samples were gathered on day 63 after the first injection of vaccine or placebo. Germline lookup yields CDR1 SGHDN and CDR2 FVKESK. V gave up 4 bases and J gave up 4 bases, with 20 bases separating them. This CDR3 region has 18 residues. Clones were read by immunoSEQ multiplex PCR, and TCRdb kept only the in-frame ones, dropping some. The data contain about 350,000 clones, about 85% of them singletons. The chain joins TRBV14 to TRBJ2-6, with unresolved D. This TCR was recovered from a person between 18 and 60 years old who received the Ad26.COV2.S COVID-19 vaccine or a placebo. The sample was peripheral blood, taken in a trial of Ad26.COV2.S vaccine versus placebo. This CDR3 reads CASSPSGDSFGGANVLTF. The CDR3 DNA is TGTGCCAGCAGCCCGTCAGGAGATTCTTTCGGGGGGGCCAACGTCCTGACTTTC.